Given below is one TCR beta chain in context. This entry is derived from a study of shared clonotypes between healthy human individuals. TCRdb keeps only in-frame clones here, not all; method: immunoSEQ multiplex PCR. The sample includes 2 million or so clones, 85% to 95% of them seen just once. The CDR3 consists of 16 residues. The germline V gene has CDR1 SNHLY and CDR2 FYNNEI. V lost 2 bases to trimming and J lost 4 bases, with 14 bases between them. V is TRBV2 and J is TRBJ2-2; perhaps D is TRBD1 or TRBD2 (5 bases each). The sample was naive CD4+ T cells sorted from blood. Subset of the sample: CD45RA+ positively selected. The clonotype originates from a man aged 18 to 30 in good health. Here the CDR3 reads CASSELKKGTTGELFF. The CDR3 coding sequence is TGTGCCAGCAGTGAACTAAAAAAGGGGACCACCGGGGAGCTGTTTTTT.